This entry describes one T cell receptor (beta chain). Antigen: not known. This record belongs to a study of T cell responses to AZD1222 COVID-19 vaccine. Study in general: Samples with a second dose at about 4 or about 12 weeks were pooled together.

Method: immunoSEQ multiplex PCR; TCRdb's copy keeps in-frame clones and lacks some. The sample includes about 110,000 clones, 70% to 90% of them seen just once. Overall study results and limits: Reports say nearly half of spike-specific TCRs go after unmutated variant regions.

The CDR3 has 14 residues. Per germline, CDR1 LGHDT and CDR2 YNNKEL (reference sequence). V gave up 7 bases and J gave up 2 bases, with 15 bases separating them. The sequenced sample was peripheral blood, obtained on day 0 of AZD1222 vaccination. The TCR comes from an adult in good health. The chain combines TRBV3-1 (or the pseudogene TRBV3-2) with TRBJ2-7, with TRBD2 as a possible D gene (6 bases). DNA for the CDR3: TGTGCCAGCACCCTCGGGACTCCTACCTACGAGCAGTACTTC. Its translation is CASTLGTPTYEQYF.